What follows are 18 T cell receptor beta chains derived from one specimen sequenced in a study of shared clonotypes between healthy human individuals. Assay: immunoSEQ multiplex PCR; the TCRdb copy retains only in-frame clones and omits some. The sample comprises around 2.5 million clones, under 95% of which are singletons, and approximately 0.36% rests with the top ten. The sample was naive CD4+ T cells from PBMCs. Described subset: CD45RA+ positively selected. The receptors shown here come from a man in his late teens or twenties in good health. Some clones in this sample may be carry-over from other donors' samples.

On this clone itself: Within the sample, other DNA sequences also encode this same CDR3. The chain couples TRBV5-1 to TRBJ2-2; the match to TRBD1 covers 7 bases. The J segment lost 0 bases and the V segment lost 4 bases, leaving 3 bases of the junction unmatched. The CDR3 consists of 15 residues. Germline V gene sequence: CDR1 SGHRS, CDR2 YFSETQ. The CDR3 loop is CASSPGTANTGELFF. The CDR3 bases are TGCGCCAGCAGCCCAGGGACAGCGAACACCGGGGAGCTGTTTTTT.

The CDR3 loop reads CASSLDQRESLHEQFF. CDR3 DNA: TGTGCCAGCAGCTTAGATCAGCGGGAGTCTCTCCATGAGCAGTTCTTC. V gene TRBV11-3 combines with J gene TRBJ2-1; TRBD2 agrees at 8 bases. The CDR3 totals 16 residues. Germline V CDR1 and CDR2: SGHNT, YENEEA. The V segment lost 0 bases and the J segment 8 bases; nucleotides outside the gene matches: 9.

As DNA, the CDR3 is TGTGCCAGCAGCAGACTAGCGGGAGATGAGGAGACCCAGTACTTC. It encodes CASSRLAGDEETQYF. The chain uses TRBV5-5 and TRBJ2-5; 12 nucleotides line up with TRBD2. This CDR3 comprises 15 residues. Germline loops: CDR1 SGHKS, CDR2 YYEKEE (reference sequence). After removal of 4 bases from V and 5 bases from J, the junction contained 6 bases not matched to a gene.

The chain employs TRBV15 and TRBJ2-1; 10 positions agree with TRBD2. The CDR3 runs 15 residues. V trimming: 0 bases; J trimming: 15 bases; junction bases outside the gene matches: 11. The germline V gene encodes CDR1 LNHNV and CDR2 YYDKDF (reference sequence). The CDR3 loop is CATSRELAGDGPSFF. CDR3 coding DNA: TGTGCCACCAGCAGAGAGCTAGCGGGAGACGGTCCGTCGTTCTTC.

This sequence joins TRBV19 and TRBJ1-2; D gene ambiguous. Between the trimmed V and J ends, which lost 5 bases and 4 bases, there was a span of 11 bases. The length of the CDR3 is 13 residues. Germline CDR1 is LNHDA and CDR2 is SQIVND (reference sequence). CDR3 loop: CASSQGLTYGYTF. The CDR3 region has the DNA TGTGCCAGTAGTCAAGGACTGACCTATGGCTACACCTTC. Looking up the rest from reference TRBV19 and TRBJ1-2 gives the full variable domain: DGGITQSPKYLFRKEGQNVTLSCEQNLNHDAMYWYRQDPGQGLRLIYYSQIVNDFQKGDIAEGYSVSREKKESFPLTVTSAQKNPTAFYLCASSQGLTYGYTFGSGTRLTVV.

This CDR3 reads CARGPNSGNTIYF. CDR3 sequence (DNA): TGTGCCAGGGGACCGAACTCTGGAAACACCATATATTTT. This chain connects TRBV2 to TRBJ1-3, with a possible D match to TRBD1 (5 bases). Trimming stripped 9 bases from V and 0 bases from J, with 9 bases between. CDR3 size: 13 residues. Germline CDR1 and CDR2: SNHLY and FYNNEI.

The rearrangement uses TRBV2 and TRBJ1-2, with TRBD1 as a possible D gene (6 bases). The CDR3 is made up of 14 amino acids. The V and J ends lost 11 bases and 0 bases respectively, with 16 bases between them. Germline assignment: CDR1 SNHLY and CDR2 FYNNEI. The CDR3 region has the DNA TGTGCCGGTAAACAGGGCCGCTCTAACTATGGCTACACCTTC. This codes for CAGKQGRSNYGYTF.

A note on this clone: A junction end diverges from the germline sequence, so it may reflect a read error. The chain uses TRBV11-2 and TRBJ2-1; 13 positions agree with TRBD2. Germline V CDR1 and CDR2: SGHAT, FQNNGV. This CDR3 contains 19 residues. CDR3 loop: CASTLGGLAGLSSYNEQFF. The CDR3 coding sequence is TGTGCCAGCACCTTAGGGGGACTAGCGGGACTAAGCTCCTACAATGAGCAGTTCTTC.

This rearrangement joins TRBV5-6 to TRBJ1-2, with a tentative D call TRBD1 (6 bases). The germline V gene has CDR1 SGHDT and CDR2 YYEEEE. This CDR3 has 13 amino acids. The V and J ends lost 2 bases and 8 bases respectively, with 13 bases between them. In nucleotides, the CDR3 is TGTGCCAGCAGCTTACAGGGCGGTTTGGGCTACACCTTC. It encodes CASSLQGGLGYTF.

The chain is built from TRBV6-5 and TRBJ1-3; D perhaps matches TRBD1 (6 bases). V dropped 11 bases and J dropped 2 bases, with 19 bases sitting between them. The CDR3 covers 15 residues. Germline V gives CDR1 MNHEY, CDR2 SVGAGI. In DNA, the CDR3 is TGTGCCCGCGACCGTCCGGGACATACTGGAAACACCATATATTTT. It encodes CARDRPGHTGNTIYF.

The chain carries TRBV5-1 and TRBJ2-7, with TRBD1 identical over 9 bases. Germline loops: CDR1 SGHRS, CDR2 YFSETQ. Trimming removed 3 bases from V and 6 bases from J; junction bases left unmatched: 4. The CDR3 has 13 residues. CDR3 amino acids: CASSWGQGTEQYF. The CDR3 DNA is TGCGCCAGCAGCTGGGGACAGGGAACCGAGCAGTACTTC. Combining the CDR3 with reference TRBV5-1 and TRBJ2-7 gives the whole variable domain KAGVTQTPRYLIKTRGQQVTLSCSPISGHRSVSWYQQTPGQGLQFLFEYFSETQRNKGNFPGRFSGRQFSNSRSEMNVSTLELGDSALYLCASSWGQGTEQYFGPGTRLTVT.

The V gene is TRBV14, the J gene TRBJ2-7; the D is unclear. There are 13 residues in the CDR3. Per the germline V gene, CDR1 is SGHDN and CDR2 is FVKESK. V lost 6 bases to trimming and J lost 2 bases, with 11 bases between them. The CDR3 spells CASRRTATYEQYF. The CDR3 bases are TGTGCCAGCAGACGGACCGCGACCTACGAGCAGTACTTC. Together with reference TRBV14 and TRBJ2-7, the CDR3 gives the full variable domain: EAGVTQFPSHSVIEKGQTVTLRCDPISGHDNLYWYRRVMGKEIKFLLHFVKESKQDESGMPNNRFLAERTGGTYSTLKVQPAELEDSGVYFCASRRTATYEQYFGPGTRLTVT.

This rearrangement joins TRBV7-9 to TRBJ2-1, with D possibly being TRBD2 (6 bases). The CDR3 contains 15 residues. Trimming took 5 bases from V and 4 from J, leaving 15 bases between them. CDR1 and CDR2 from the germline V gene are SEHNR and FQNEAQ (reference sequence). The CDR3 coding sequence is TGTGCCAGCAGCCGTCGGGAGTTGCTTTACAATGAGCAGTTCTTC. It translates to CASSRRELLYNEQFF.

The chain carries TRBV29-1 and TRBJ2-3; the D call may be TRBD1 or TRBD2 (5 bases each). CDR3 length: 13 amino acids. Trimming shortened V by 6 bases and J by 3 bases, and 13 bases separated the two germline ends. From germline, CDR1 is SQVTM and CDR2 ANQGSEA. CDR3 in DNA: TGCAGCGTGAGAGGGGATACTACAGATACGCAGTATTTT. It translates to CSVRGDTTDTQYF.

The rearrangement joins TRBV19 to TRBJ2-1, with 11 bases identical to TRBD2. Germline assignment: CDR1 LNHDA and CDR2 SQIVND (reference sequence). The CDR3 contains 15 residues. V was clipped by 7 bases and J by 8 bases; unmatched bases: 10. The CDR3 bases are TGTGCCAGTACGGTAACTAGCGGGAGCAGGTATGAGCAGTTCTTC. Amino acid sequence: CASTVTSGSRYEQFF.

The CDR3 nucleotides are TGTGCCAGCAGTGGGCCAGCGGGACGGGCAGAGACCCAGTACTTC. This sequence encodes CASSGPAGRAETQYF. The chain recombines TRBV25-1 with TRBJ2-5; 7 bases agree with TRBD2. With V trimmed by 4 bases and J by 4 bases, 9 bases remained unmatched. Germline CDR1 MGHDK, CDR2 SYGVNS. The CDR3 loop spans 15 amino acids.

The chain uses TRBV10-1 and TRBJ2-2; TRBD1 matches at 7 bases. Germline CDR1 WNHNN, CDR2 SYGVQD (reference sequence). The CDR3 runs to 15 residues. V dropped 3 bases and J dropped 0; count of bases not matched to a gene: 1. CDR3: CASSEDRANTGELFF. The CDR3 DNA sequence: TGCGCCAGCAGTGAAGACAGGGCGAACACCGGGGAGCTGTTTTTT.

This chain connects TRBV5-6 to TRBJ2-6, with TRBD1 matching over 10 bases. The junction had 10 bases not matched to a gene; V was cut back by 4 bases and J by 0 bases. This CDR3 has 19 residues. Germline CDR1 SGHDT, CDR2 YYEEEE. CDR3 loop: CASSRTPGQGPSGANVLTF. CDR3 nucleotides: TGTGCCAGCAGCCGCACGCCGGGACAGGGGCCCTCTGGGGCCAACGTCCTGACTTTC. The full variable domain, rest sourced from reference TRBV5-6 and TRBJ2-6, is DAGVTQSPTHLIKTRGQQVTLRCSPKSGHDTVSWYQQALGQGPQFIFQYYEEEERQRGNFPDRFSGHQFPNYSSELNVNALLLGDSALYLCASSRTPGQGPSGANVLTFGAGSRLTVL.